These 5 T cell receptor beta chains share one sample of origin, sequenced in a study of OX40 agonist ivuxolimab in advanced cancers. The method was immunoSEQ multiplex PCR; TCRdb's version includes in-frame clones alone and lacks a portion of them. The profile covers around 130,000 clones, with around 95% appearing a single time and roughly 0.15% taken by the ten largest. The sample here was CD4+ or CD8+ T cells sorted from blood, taken in a trial of the OX40 agonist ivuxolimab. Source of these receptors: an adult with an advanced solid tumor such as melanoma, head and neck, liver or kidney cancer.

J is TRBJ2-1 and V is TRBV11-2; TRBD2 aligns across 12 bases. CDR1 is SGHAT, CDR2 FQNNGV, per germline. The CDR3 extends over 20 amino acids. J lost 2 bases, V lost 0 bases, and 11 bases had no gene match. CDR3 region: CASSLDKLAGGKYTYNEQFF. DNA of the CDR3: TGTGCCAGCAGCTTAGATAAGCTAGCGGGGGGGAAATATACCTACAATGAGCAGTTCTTC.

The sample holds one count of this clone. A read error may produce the germline difference seen at one junction end. V usage is TRBV5-1 and J usage is TRBJ2-3, with 10 bases matching TRBD1. Germline CDR1 reads SGHRS; CDR2 reads YFSETQ. The CDR3 covers 15 residues. The DNA of the CDR3 is TGCGCCAGCAGCACCCGGGACAGGGGCACGGATACGCAGTATTTT. It is translated as CASSTRDRGTDTQYF.

The gene calls are TRBV4-3 and TRBJ2-1; TRBD2 matches at 9 bases. CDR3 length: 17 residues. Germline CDR1 LGHNA, CDR2 YSLEER. J gave up 1 base and V 1 base, and 5 bases lay outside the gene matches. The CDR3 reads CASSQGSTSGSYNEQFF. CDR3 DNA sequence: TGCGCCAGCAGCCAAGGTTCTACTAGCGGGTCCTACAATGAGCAGTTCTTC.

CDR3 nucleotide sequence: TGTGCCAGCAGCGACAGGCCCAGTGGTAGCTCCTACAATGAGCAGTTCTTC. Its translation is CASSDRPSGSSYNEQFF. The chain is built from TRBV7-9 and TRBJ2-1, with D perhaps matching TRBD1 (6 bases). CDR3 size: 17 residues. V shed 5 bases and J shed 0 bases, with 17 bases lying between them. Germline V CDR1 and CDR2: SEHNR, FQNEAQ (reference sequence).

The chain couples TRBV7-2 to TRBJ2-7; possible D gene TRBD1, 6 bases. V shed 1 base and J shed 0 bases, with 13 bases lying between them. From germline, CDR1 is SGHTA and CDR2 FQGNSA. There are 16 residues in the CDR3. As DNA, the CDR3 is TGTGCCAGCAGCTTAGACACAGGGACCTCCTCCTACGAGCAGTACTTC. Its protein is CASSLDTGTSSYEQYF.